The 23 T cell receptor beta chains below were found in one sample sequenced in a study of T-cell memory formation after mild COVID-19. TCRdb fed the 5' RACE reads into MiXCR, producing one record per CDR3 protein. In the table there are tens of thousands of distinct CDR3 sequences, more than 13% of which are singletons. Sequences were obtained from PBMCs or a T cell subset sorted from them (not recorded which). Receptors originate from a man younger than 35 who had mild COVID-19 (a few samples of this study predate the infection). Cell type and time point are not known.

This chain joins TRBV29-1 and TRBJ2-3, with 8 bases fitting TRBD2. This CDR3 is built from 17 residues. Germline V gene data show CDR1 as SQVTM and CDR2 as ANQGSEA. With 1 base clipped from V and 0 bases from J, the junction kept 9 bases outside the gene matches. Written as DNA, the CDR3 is TGCAGCGTTGAAGTCTGGAGCGGGGGCCAAAGCACAGATACGCAGTATTTT. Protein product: CSVEVWSGGQSTDTQYF.

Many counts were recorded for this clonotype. The CDR3 sequence is CASSPGLSEQFF. The CDR3 DNA follows: TGTGCCAGCTCACCAGGGCTCTCTGAGCAGTTCTTC. The genes are TRBV18 and TRBJ2-1; D unclear. V was cut by 2 bases and J by 9 bases, with 8 bases left in between. CDR1 and CDR2 (germline): KGHSH, LQKENI. The CDR3 contains 12 residues.

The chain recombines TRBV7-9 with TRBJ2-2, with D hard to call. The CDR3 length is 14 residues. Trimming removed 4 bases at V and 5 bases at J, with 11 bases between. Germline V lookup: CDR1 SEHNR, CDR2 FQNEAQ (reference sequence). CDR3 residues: CASSSTGETGELFF. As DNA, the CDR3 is TGTGCCAGCAGCTCGACTGGAGAGACCGGGGAGCTGTTTTTT.

The CDR3 region is CASSQEPNNDSPLHF. The DNA of the CDR3 is TGCGCCAGCAGCCAAGAGCCCAATAATGATTCACCCCTCCACTTT. The chain couples TRBV4-1 to TRBJ1-6; D is ambiguous. V lost 0 bases and J 8 bases, leaving 11 bases between the germline ends. CDR1 is MGHRA, CDR2 YSYEKL, per germline. The CDR3 has 15 residues.

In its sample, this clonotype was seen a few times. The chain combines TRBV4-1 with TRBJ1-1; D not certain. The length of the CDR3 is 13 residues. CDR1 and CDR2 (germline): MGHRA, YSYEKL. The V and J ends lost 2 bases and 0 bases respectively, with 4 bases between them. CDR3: CASSQRMNTEAFF. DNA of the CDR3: TGCGCCAGCAGCCAACGTATGAACACTGAAGCTTTCTTT.

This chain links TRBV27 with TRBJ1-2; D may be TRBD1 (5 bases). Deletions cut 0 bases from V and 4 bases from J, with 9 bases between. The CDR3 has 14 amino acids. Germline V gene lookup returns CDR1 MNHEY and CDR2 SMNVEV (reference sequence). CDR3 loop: CASSLSAGLYGYTF. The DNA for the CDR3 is TGTGCCAGCAGTTTATCGGCAGGGCTCTATGGCTACACCTTC.

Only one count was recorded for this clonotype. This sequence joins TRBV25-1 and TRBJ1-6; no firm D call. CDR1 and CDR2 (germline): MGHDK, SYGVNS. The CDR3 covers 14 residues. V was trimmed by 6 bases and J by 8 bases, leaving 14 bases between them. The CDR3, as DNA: TGTGCCAGCAGGTGGGCCTCAGAACATTCACCCCTCCACTTT. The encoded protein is CASRWASEHSPLHF.

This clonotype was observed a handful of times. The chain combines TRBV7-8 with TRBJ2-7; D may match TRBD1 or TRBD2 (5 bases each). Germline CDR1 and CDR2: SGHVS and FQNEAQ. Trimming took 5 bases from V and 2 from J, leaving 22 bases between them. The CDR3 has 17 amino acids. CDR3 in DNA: TGTGCCAGCAGCCTATCTTTCGGGCTAGGGGACGCCTACGAGCAGTACTTC. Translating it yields CASSLSFGLGDAYEQYF.

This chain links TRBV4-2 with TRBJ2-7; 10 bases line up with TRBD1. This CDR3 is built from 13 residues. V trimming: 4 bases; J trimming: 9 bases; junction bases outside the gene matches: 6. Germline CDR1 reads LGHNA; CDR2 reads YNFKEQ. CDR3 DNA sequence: TGTGCCAGCAGCCGCCGGGACAGGGGTCGGCAGTACGTC. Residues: CASSRRDRGRQYV.

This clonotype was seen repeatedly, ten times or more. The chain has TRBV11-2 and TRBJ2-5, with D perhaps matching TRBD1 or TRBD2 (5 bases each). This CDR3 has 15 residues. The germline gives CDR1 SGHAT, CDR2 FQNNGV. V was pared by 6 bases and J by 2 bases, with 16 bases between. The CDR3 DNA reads TGTGCCAGCAGTTTCACGGGGCGCAGACAAGAGACCCAGTACTTC. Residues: CASSFTGRRQETQYF.

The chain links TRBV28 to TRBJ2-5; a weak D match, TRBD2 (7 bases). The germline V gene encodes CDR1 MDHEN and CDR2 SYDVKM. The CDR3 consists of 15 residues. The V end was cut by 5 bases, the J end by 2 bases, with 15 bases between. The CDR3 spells CASSPLAGAQETQYF. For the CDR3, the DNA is TGTGCCAGCAGTCCCTTGGCGGGGGCTCAAGAGACCCAGTACTTC.

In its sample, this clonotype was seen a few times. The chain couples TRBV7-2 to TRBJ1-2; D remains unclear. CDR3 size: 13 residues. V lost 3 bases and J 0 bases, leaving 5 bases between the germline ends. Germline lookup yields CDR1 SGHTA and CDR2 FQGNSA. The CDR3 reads CASSFPPNYGYTF. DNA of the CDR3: TGTGCCAGCAGCTTTCCACCTAACTATGGCTACACCTTC.

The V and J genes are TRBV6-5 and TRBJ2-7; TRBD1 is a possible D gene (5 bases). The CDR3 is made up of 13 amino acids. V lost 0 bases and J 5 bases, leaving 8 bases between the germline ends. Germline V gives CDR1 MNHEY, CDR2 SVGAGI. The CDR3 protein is CASSYSRVHEQYV. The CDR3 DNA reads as TGTGCCAGCAGTTACTCCAGGGTCCACGAGCAGTACGTC.

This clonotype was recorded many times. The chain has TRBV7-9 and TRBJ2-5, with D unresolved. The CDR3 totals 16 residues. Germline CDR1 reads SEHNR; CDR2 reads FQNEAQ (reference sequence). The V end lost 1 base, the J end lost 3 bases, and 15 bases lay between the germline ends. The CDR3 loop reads CASSLGVMLGKETQYF. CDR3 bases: TGTGCCAGCAGCTTAGGGGTGATGCTGGGGAAAGAGACCCAGTACTTC. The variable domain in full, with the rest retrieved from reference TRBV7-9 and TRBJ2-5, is DTGVSQNPRHKITKRGQNVTFRCDPISEHNRLYWYRQTLGQGPEFLTYFQNEAQLEKSRLLSDRFSAERPKGSFSTLEIQRTEQGDSAMYLCASSLGVMLGKETQYFGPGTRLLVL.

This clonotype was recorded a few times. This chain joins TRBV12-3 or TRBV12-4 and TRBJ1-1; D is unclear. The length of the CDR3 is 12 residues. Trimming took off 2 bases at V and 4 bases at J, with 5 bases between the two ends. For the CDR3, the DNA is TGTGCCAGCAGTTTATCGGCCACTGAAGCTTTCTTT. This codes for CASSLSATEAFF.

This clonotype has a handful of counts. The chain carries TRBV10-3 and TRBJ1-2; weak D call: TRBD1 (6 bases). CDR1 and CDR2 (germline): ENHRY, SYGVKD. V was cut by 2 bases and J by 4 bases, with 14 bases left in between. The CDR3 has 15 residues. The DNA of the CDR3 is TGTGCCATCAGTGAGGCACAGGGAAATATCTATGGCTACACCTTC. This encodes CAISEAQGNIYGYTF.

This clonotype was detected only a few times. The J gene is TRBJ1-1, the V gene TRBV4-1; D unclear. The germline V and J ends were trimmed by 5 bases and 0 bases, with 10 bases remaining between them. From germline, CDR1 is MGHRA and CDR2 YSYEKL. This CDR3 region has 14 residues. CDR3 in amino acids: CASSSSRLNTEAFF. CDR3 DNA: TGCGCCAGCAGCTCAAGTCGGCTGAACACTGAAGCTTTCTTT.

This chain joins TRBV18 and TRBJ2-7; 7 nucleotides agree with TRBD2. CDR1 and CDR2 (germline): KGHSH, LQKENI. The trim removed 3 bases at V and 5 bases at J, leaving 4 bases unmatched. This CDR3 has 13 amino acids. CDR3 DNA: TGTGCCAGCTCACCCGCGGCGGGGGACGAGCAGTACTTC. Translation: CASSPAAGDEQYF.

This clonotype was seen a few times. The CDR3 reads CASSLATDTEAFF. CDR3 nucleotide sequence: TGTGCCAGCAGCCTCGCGACGGACACTGAAGCTTTCTTT. The chain is built from TRBV7-3 and TRBJ1-1; D gene uncertain. CDR3 length: 13 amino acids. The germline V gene has CDR1 SGHTA and CDR2 FQGTGA. Between the trimmed V and J ends, which lost 5 bases and 3 bases, there was a span of 10 bases. Supplemented by reference TRBV7-3 and TRBJ1-1, the full variable domain reads GAGVSQTPSNKVTEKGKYVELRCDPISGHTALYWYRQSLGQGPEFLIYFQGTGAADDSGLPNDRFFAVRPEGSVSTLKIQRTERGDSAVYLCASSLATDTEAFFGQGTRLTVV.

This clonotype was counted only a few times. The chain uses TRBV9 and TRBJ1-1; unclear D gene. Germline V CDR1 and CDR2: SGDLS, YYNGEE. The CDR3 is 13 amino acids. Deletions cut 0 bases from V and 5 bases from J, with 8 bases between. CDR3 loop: CASSVGAGTEAFF. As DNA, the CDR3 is TGTGCCAGCAGCGTAGGGGCAGGAACTGAAGCTTTCTTT. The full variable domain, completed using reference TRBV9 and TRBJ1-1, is DSGVTQTPKHLITATGQRVTLRCSPRSGDLSVYWYQQSLDQGLQFLIQYYNGEERAKGNILERFSAQQFPDLHSELNLSSLELGDSALYFCASSVGAGTEAFFGQGTRLTVV.

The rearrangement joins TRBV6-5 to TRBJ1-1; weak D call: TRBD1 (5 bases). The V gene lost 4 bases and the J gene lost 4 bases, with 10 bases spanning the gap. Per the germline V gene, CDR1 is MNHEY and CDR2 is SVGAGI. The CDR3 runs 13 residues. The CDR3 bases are TGTGCCAGCAGTTCACAGGTGGGCACTGAAGCTTTCTTT. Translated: CASSSQVGTEAFF.

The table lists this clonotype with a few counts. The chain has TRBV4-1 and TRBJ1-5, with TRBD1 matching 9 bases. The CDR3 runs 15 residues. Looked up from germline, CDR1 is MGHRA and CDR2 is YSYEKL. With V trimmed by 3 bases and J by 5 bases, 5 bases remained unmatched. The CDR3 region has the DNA TGCGCCAGCAGCCATGGACAGGGGATGGATCAGCCCCAGCATTTT. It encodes CASSHGQGMDQPQHF.

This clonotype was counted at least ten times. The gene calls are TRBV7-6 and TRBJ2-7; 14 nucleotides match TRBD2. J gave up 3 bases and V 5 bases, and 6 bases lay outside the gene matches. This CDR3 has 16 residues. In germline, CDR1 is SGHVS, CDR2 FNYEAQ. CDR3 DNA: TGTGCCAGCAGCCCCGGGACTAGCGGGGGCCGCTACGAGCAGTACTTC. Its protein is CASSPGTSGGRYEQYF.